A single T cell receptor beta chain is shown here with its context. In the authors' workflow: Researchers report that nucleated cell counts were estimated from reference gene primer amplification. Sequencing used immunoSEQ multiplex PCR; TCRdb keeps in-frame clones, though not all of them. V, J and clone size were drawn from that table, and D and trimming were deduced from the DNA. The sample consists of some 460,000 clones, around 89% of them appearing once. The ends were cut back, 7 bases at V and 12 bases at J, with 19 bases in the middle. The CDR3 sequence is 13 residues long. Germline V gives CDR1 MDHEN, CDR2 SYDVKM. The data are from a study of blood T cell repertoires in COVID-19. For the study at large: Samples came from the United States, Italy and Spain, spanning acute and convalescent COVID-19. From T cells, B-cell-depleted T cells, or PBMCs came the material, which was cDNA or gDNA.

The chain links TRBV28 to TRBJ2-1; TRBD1 is a possible D gene (6 bases). Material for sequencing was peripheral blood. The TCR comes from a woman in her thirties with acute or convalescent COVID-19. The CDR3 DNA reads TGTGCCAGCAACACCCCCAGGGGCGTGAGGCAGTTCTTC. Translated: CASNTPRGVRQFF.